The rows below give T cell receptor beta chains drawn from one sample of a study of T-cell memory formation after mild COVID-19. TCRdb used MiXCR to reprocess the 5' RACE reads, holding one entry per CDR3 protein. The sample contains 85,000 to 130,000 distinct CDR3 sequences, roughly 10% of which appear only once. Sequencing was performed on PBMCs or a T cell subset sorted from them (not recorded which). These receptors all stem from a man in his late teens or twenties who had mild COVID-19 (a few samples of this study predate the infection). Cell type and time point are not known. Both conserved end residues are part of each CDR3.

v_call: TRBV7-8; cdr3_aa: CASIRQAYFSGANVLTF
v_call: TRBV6-5; cdr3_aa: CASSYRRPGLVVYEQYF
v_call: TRBV7-6; cdr3_aa: CASSPLATGWETQYF
v_call: TRBV5-6; cdr3_aa: CASSLEGYGTPAEAFF
v_call: TRBV5-1; cdr3_aa: CASSYPGQGTDTQYF
v_call: TRBV27; cdr3_aa: CASSLQTGVDEQFF
v_call: TRBV10-3; cdr3_aa: CAISGTKGLGANVLTF
v_call: TRBV7-9; cdr3_aa: CASSLVTSRETQYF
v_call: TRBV3-1; cdr3_aa: CASSHGTSAYEQYF
v_call: TRBV27; cdr3_aa: CASSLARASMELNTEAFF
v_call: TRBV7-6; cdr3_aa: CASSASQGSYEQYF
v_call: TRBV25-1; cdr3_aa: CASSESGGVDTQYF
v_call: TRBV9; cdr3_aa: CASSADRRNQPQHF
v_call: TRBV7-3; cdr3_aa: CASSLRAGGRTDTQYF
v_call: TRBV6-5; cdr3_aa: CASSYEPYPGGELFF
v_call: TRBV4-3; cdr3_aa: CASSQDWLGGISYNSPLHF
v_call: TRBV7-8; cdr3_aa: CASSPTGSQWGGYTF
v_call: TRBV13; cdr3_aa: CASSLENDGYTF
v_call: TRBV6-2/TRBV6-3; cdr3_aa: CASSLTSATGELFF
v_call: TRBV21-1; cdr3_aa: CASTGTGSTKNIQYF
v_call: TRBV7-9; cdr3_aa: CASSRTGGYEMGYTF
v_call: TRBV14; cdr3_aa: CASSQDARGLRETQYF
v_call: TRBV5-1; cdr3_aa: CASSLDGGDNQPQHF
v_call: TRBV4-3; cdr3_aa: CASSQDGGNTEAFF
v_call: TRBV7-9; cdr3_aa: CASSLGGFGNQPQHF
v_call: TRBV6-2/TRBV6-3; cdr3_aa: CASSYSGNTNQPQHF
v_call: TRBV20-1; cdr3_aa: CSARDLDTQHF
v_call: TRBV7-9; cdr3_aa: CASSSDMTSSGGYEQYF
v_call: TRBV7-2; cdr3_aa: CASSFPFSPGELFF
v_call: TRBV7-9; cdr3_aa: CASSPPLSLVGTDTQYF
v_call: TRBV4-3; cdr3_aa: CASSQGLSYEQYF
v_call: TRBV10-3; cdr3_aa: CAISVSLLAGGVDTQYF
v_call: TRBV12-3/TRBV12-4; cdr3_aa: CASSLGGTGWFETQYF
v_call: TRBV19; cdr3_aa: CASSYPGAHQPQHF
v_call: TRBV6-2/TRBV6-3; cdr3_aa: CASSYGATATAYEQYF
v_call: TRBV21-1; cdr3_aa: CASLPTTLGGCNQPQHF
v_call: TRBV7-2; cdr3_aa: CASSLAGANEQYF
v_call: TRBV7-9; cdr3_aa: CASSGQGLSGNTIYF
v_call: TRBV15; cdr3_aa: CATSGQGDGYTF
v_call: TRBV20-1; cdr3_aa: CSARDLRGASPLHF
v_call: TRBV7-9; cdr3_aa: CASRDREDYGYTF
v_call: TRBV29-1; cdr3_aa: CSATIPAEAFF
v_call: TRBV16; cdr3_aa: CASSPSGDNQPQHF
v_call: TRBV5-5; cdr3_aa: CASRFRPSYEQYF